This TCR beta chain emerged from a study of sequential checkpoint blockade in melanoma. The germline V gene encodes CDR1 SGDLS and CDR2 YYNGEE. Trimming shortened V by 0 bases and J by 3 bases, and 13 bases separated the two germline ends. The CDR3 is 15 amino acids. Using immunoSEQ multiplex PCR, the repertoire was profiled, and TCRdb retains in-frame clones only, with some absent. The profile covers around 10,000 clones, with roughly 73% appearing a single time and about 35% taken by the ten largest. Sample treatment: randomized to nivolumab then ipilimumab (arm A) or the reverse (arm B). This rearrangement joins TRBV9 to TRBJ2-7, with D tentatively TRBD2 (6 bases). The source is a human donor with melanoma. The sequences come from CD8+ T cells sorted from blood (inferred from file names), collected from a patient given nivolumab and ipilimumab in sequence. The CDR3 coding sequence is TGTGCCAGCAGCGTAGCAGCGGTCGGGGGCTACGAGCAGTACTTC. Protein sequence: CASSVAAVGGYEQYF.